The 21 T cell receptor beta chains presented below share a single source sample, sequenced in a study of T cell responses to AZD1222 COVID-19 vaccine. The protocol was immunoSEQ multiplex PCR, while the TCRdb copy is restricted to in-frame clones and leaves out a portion. The sample contains roughly 150,000 clones, about 89% of which appear only once. Sequencing used peripheral blood, obtained on day 0 of AZD1222 vaccination. These receptors were taken from an adult in good health.

The chain recombines TRBV6-1 with TRBJ2-6, with D unresolved. This CDR3 is 15 amino acids long. Trimming took 2 bases from V and 0 from J, leaving 5 bases between them. CDR1 is MNHNS, CDR2 SASEGT, per germline. The DNA of the CDR3 is TGTGCCAGCAGTGAAAACGCCTCTGGGGCCAACGTCCTGACTTTC. Its protein product is CASSENASGANVLTF.

This rearrangement joins TRBV18 to TRBJ2-5; TRBD1 matches 7 bases. CDR1 is KGHSH and CDR2 is LQKENI in the germline V gene. Trimming cost V 3 bases and J 4 bases; bases outside gene matches: 5. The CDR3 extends over 14 amino acids. The CDR3 loop reads CASSPPTGRETQYF. CDR3 nucleotide sequence: TGTGCCAGCTCACCTCCGACAGGGCGAGAGACCCAGTACTTC.

The chain has TRBV6-5 and TRBJ1-1; D not certain. Trimming cost V 6 bases and J 0 bases, with 8 bases left between them. This CDR3 comprises 13 residues. Looked up from germline, CDR1 is MNHEY and CDR2 is SVGAGI. The CDR3 sequence: CASSFRMNTEAFF. As DNA, the CDR3 is TGTGCCAGCAGCTTCCGCATGAACACTGAAGCTTTCTTT.

The chain uses TRBV11-3 and TRBJ2-1, with 11 bases that match TRBD2. Trimming removed 0 bases from V and 4 bases from J; junction bases left unmatched: 11. The CDR3 spans 19 residues. The germline V gene has CDR1 SGHNT and CDR2 YENEEA. CDR3 coding DNA: TGTGCCAGCAGCTTAGACGCTCGGCTAGCGGGAGGCAGGTACAATGAGCAGTTCTTC. Protein sequence: CASSLDARLAGGRYNEQFF. The variable domain in full, with the rest retrieved from reference TRBV11-3 and TRBJ2-1, is EAGVVQSPRYKIIEKKQPVAFWCNPISGHNTLYWYLQNLGQGPELLIRYENEEAVDDSQLPKDRFSAERLKGVDSTLKIQPAELGDSAVYLCASSLDARLAGGRYNEQFFGPGTRLTVL.

The chain joins TRBV10-2 to TRBJ1-5, with 11 bases lining up with TRBD1. The CDR3 has 16 amino acids. V was clipped by 2 bases and J by 6 bases; unmatched bases: 6. Germline-derived CDR1 and CDR2 are WSHSY and SAAADI. The CDR3 DNA sequence: TGCGCCAGCAGTGAGGGGGACAGGGGGGGAGGTCAGCCCCAGCATTTT. This encodes CASSEGDRGGGQPQHF.

V usage is TRBV5-5 and J usage is TRBJ2-5, with D tentatively TRBD1 (9 bases). The CDR3 consists of 17 residues. The V end lost 1 base, the J end lost 2 bases, and 18 bases lay between the germline ends. The germline V gene has CDR1 SGHKS and CDR2 YYEKEE (reference sequence). For the CDR3, the DNA is TGTGCCAGCAGCTTGAGTAGCGGGACAGGGACTCAAGAGACCCAGTACTTC. Translation gives CASSLSSGTGTQETQYF.

The chain uses TRBV7-9 and TRBJ2-3; D is possibly TRBD1 (6 bases). V was cut by 10 bases and J by 1 base, with 21 bases left in between. Per germline, CDR1 SEHNR and CDR2 FQNEAQ (reference sequence). The CDR3 runs to 16 residues. CDR3 residues: CAKQGLPRGRTDTQYF. CDR3 in DNA: TGTGCCAAACAGGGATTACCAAGAGGTCGCACAGATACGCAGTATTTT.

The chain is built from TRBV18 and TRBJ1-2; no firm D call. CDR3 length equals 14 residues. V dropped 4 bases and J dropped 2 bases, with 11 bases sitting between them. Germline V gene sequence: CDR1 KGHSH, CDR2 LQKENI. The CDR3 DNA follows: TGTGCCAGCTCACTTCAAACCGACAACTATGGCTACACCTTC. It encodes CASSLQTDNYGYTF.

CDR3 loop: CASSSYSKGGNQPQHF. CDR3 nucleotides: TGTGCCAGCAGCTCGTATTCCAAAGGGGGCAATCAGCCCCAGCATTTT. V and J are TRBV5-6 and TRBJ1-5; D is possibly TRBD1 (5 bases). CDR1 SGHDT and CDR2 YYEEEE come from the germline V gene. Trimming shortened V by 3 bases and J by 2 bases, and 15 bases separated the two germline ends. The CDR3 has 16 residues.

The rearrangement links TRBV12-5 to TRBJ1-1; TRBD1 matches 10 bases. In germline, CDR1 is LGHNT, CDR2 FRNRAP. This CDR3 has 17 residues. With 2 bases clipped from V and 3 bases from J, the junction kept 9 bases outside the gene matches. The CDR3 here is CASGLMSWDRGDTEAFF. CDR3 nucleotides: TGTGCTAGTGGTTTGATGTCTTGGGACAGGGGTGACACTGAAGCTTTCTTT.

This clone has just a few counts. This chain connects TRBV28 to TRBJ2-5; a weak D match, TRBD2 (6 bases). Per germline, CDR1 MDHEN and CDR2 SYDVKM. The CDR3 totals 14 residues. Trimming pared 6 bases from V and 5 bases from J, leaving 16 bases between. As DNA, the CDR3 is TGTGCCAGCAGCTATTTTGGCGGGATTGAGACCCAGTACTTC. It translates to CASSYFGGIETQYF.

This sequence joins TRBV28 and TRBJ1-2, with no clear D. The germline V gene has CDR1 MDHEN and CDR2 SYDVKM. The CDR3 runs to 15 residues. V shed 5 bases and J shed 0 bases, with 13 bases lying between them. CDR3 nucleotide sequence: TGTGCCAGCAGTCCCCCAGCGTTACCTAACTATGGCTACACCTTC. It translates to CASSPPALPNYGYTF.

The CDR3 DNA is TGTGCCAGCAGCACGACAGGGCTCTCTGGAAACACCATATATTTT. Its translation is CASSTTGLSGNTIYF. The chain is built from TRBV27 and TRBJ1-3; TRBD1 aligns across 7 bases. Germline V gene data show CDR1 as MNHEY and CDR2 as SMNVEV (reference sequence). J gave up 0 bases and V 6 bases, and 5 bases lay outside the gene matches. This CDR3 spans 15 amino acids.

As concerns this clone: The junction shows a germline mismatch at one end, possibly a read error. The V call is TRBV27, the J call TRBJ2-7; D gene uncertain. This CDR3 has 14 amino acids. In germline, CDR1 is MNHEY, CDR2 SMNVEV (reference sequence). The CDR3 here is CASSLYSSPYEQYF. The CDR3 DNA sequence: TGTGCCAGCAGCTTATACTCCAGTCCCTACGAGCAGTACTTC.

V and J are TRBV19 and TRBJ2-7, with a weak D call TRBD1 (6 bases). V shed 3 bases and J shed 2 bases, with 17 bases lying between them. This CDR3 is 16 amino acids long. Germline CDR1 reads LNHDA; CDR2 reads SQIVND (reference sequence). CDR3 sequence (DNA): TGTGCCAGTAGTATTGGGTCCCCGGACAGTGCCTACGAGCAGTACTTC. Translation: CASSIGSPDSAYEQYF.

V and J are TRBV19 and TRBJ1-2; TRBD1 is a possible D gene (5 bases). The CDR3 has 16 residues. The germline V gene has CDR1 LNHDA and CDR2 SQIVND (reference sequence). Trimming took 10 bases from V and 0 from J, leaving 21 bases between them. CDR3 sequence: CATGTEVGRANYGYTF. In nucleotides, the CDR3 is TGTGCCACTGGGACCGAGGTGGGCAGGGCTAACTATGGCTACACCTTC.

The CDR3 is CASSHAGGFSTDTQYF. The CDR3 region has the DNA TGCGCCAGCAGCCATGCGGGGGGTTTTAGCACAGATACGCAGTATTTT. The chain employs TRBV4-1 and TRBJ2-3; 8 bases fit TRBD2. Germline CDR1 and CDR2: MGHRA and YSYEKL. The CDR3 totals 16 residues. The trim removed 3 bases at V and 0 bases at J, leaving 5 bases unmatched.

This sequence joins TRBV4-1 and TRBJ1-5, with D maybe TRBD1 (5 bases). V was cut by 4 bases and J by 0 bases, with 10 bases left in between. Germline CDR1 MGHRA, CDR2 YSYEKL. The CDR3 runs to 15 residues. CDR3 sequence reads: CASSPGTASNQPQHF. Here the CDR3 DNA reads TGCGCCAGCAGCCCGGGGACGGCTAGCAATCAGCCCCAGCATTTT.

In its sample, this clone was seen once. The chain couples TRBV7-8 to TRBJ1-3; TRBD1 might be the D (5 bases). This CDR3 has 15 residues. Per the germline V gene, CDR1 is SGHVS and CDR2 is FQNEAQ. The ends were cut back, 5 bases at V and 5 bases at J, with 16 bases in the middle. CDR3: CASSRQDILRNTIYF. For the CDR3, the DNA is TGTGCCAGCAGCCGGCAGGACATCCTAAGAAACACCATATATTTT.

The V and J genes are TRBV6-5 and TRBJ1-1, with a tentative D call TRBD1 (5 bases). The CDR3 is 11 amino acids. Between the trimmed V and J ends, which lost 6 bases and 5 bases, there was a span of 7 bases. The germline CDR1 and CDR2 sequences are MNHEY and SVGAGI. This CDR3 is CASREGTEAFF. The CDR3 DNA reads as TGTGCCAGCAGAGAGGGGACTGAAGCTTTCTTT.

This clone was counted a single time. The chain is built from TRBV10-1 and TRBJ2-1; 11 nucleotides agree with TRBD2. The V gene's germline CDR1 is WNHNN and CDR2 SYGVQD (reference sequence). J was trimmed by 16 bases and V by 0 bases; bases with no gene match: 8. The CDR3 length is 14 residues. The CDR3 DNA reads TGCGCCAGCAGTGAGTCTTCTAGCGGGGGGCCACGATTCTTC. It yields the protein CASSESSSGGPRFF.